These 22 T cell receptor beta chains were sequenced from one sample in a study of shared clonotypes between healthy human individuals. Here immunoSEQ multiplex PCR was the method, and the copy in TCRdb shows in-frame clones only, minus some. The sample lists 600,000 to 750,000 clones, roughly 91% occurring once. The specimen was memory CD8+ T cells from PBMCs. Subset denoted: CD45RO+ cells pooled with CCR7-negative TemRA cells. Source of these receptors: a man in his late teens or twenties in good health. Some clones in this sample may be carry-over from other donors' samples.

The chain carries TRBV7-8 and TRBJ2-7; D is unclear. Germline V lookup: CDR1 SGHVS, CDR2 FQNEAQ. This CDR3 is built from 16 residues. Deletions cut 0 bases from V and 0 bases from J, with 12 bases between. The CDR3 reads CASSLARTRVSYEQYF. DNA for the CDR3: TGTGCCAGCAGCTTAGCTAGGACCCGAGTCTCCTACGAGCAGTACTTC.

The V gene is TRBV27, the J gene TRBJ2-7; no definite D call. Germline V gene data show CDR1 as MNHEY and CDR2 as SMNVEV (reference sequence). This CDR3 spans 16 amino acids. The V end was cut by 5 bases, the J end by 2 bases, with 19 bases between. CDR3 coding DNA: TGTGCCAGCAGTCCCCTTGAGTCGCGAGCCACCTACGAGCAGTACTTC. Its translation is CASSPLESRATYEQYF.

The chain links TRBV27 to TRBJ2-7; the match to TRBD2 covers 9 bases. Trimming cost V 3 bases and J 3 bases; bases outside gene matches: 9. The germline V gene encodes CDR1 MNHEY and CDR2 SMNVEV (reference sequence). This CDR3 spans 16 amino acids. CDR3 nucleotide sequence: TGTGCCAGCAGTTTTTCAGCTAGCGGGGCTTTCTACGAGCAGTACTTC. This translates into CASSFSASGAFYEQYF.

The gene calls are TRBV28 and TRBJ2-7; D could derive from TRBD1 or TRBD2 (5 bases each). This CDR3 is 15 amino acids long. V shed 7 bases and J shed 3 bases, with 19 bases lying between them. The germline V gene encodes CDR1 MDHEN and CDR2 SYDVKM. This chain's CDR3 is CASTRTGTLIYEQYF. In nucleotides, the CDR3 is TGTGCCAGCACTAGAACCGGGACCCTCATCTACGAGCAGTACTTC.

V and J are TRBV6-5 and TRBJ2-3, with 10 bases lining up with TRBD2. The CDR3 is 15 residues long. Germline CDR1 and CDR2: MNHEY and SVGAGI. V dropped 2 bases and J dropped 5; count of bases not matched to a gene: 4. The CDR3 loop is CASSYLAGEVDTQYF. As DNA, the CDR3 is TGTGCCAGCAGTTACCTAGCGGGAGAGGTAGATACGCAGTATTTT.

For the CDR3, the DNA is TGTGCCAGCAGCCCGGGGTCAGCCACCGGGGAGCTGTTTTTT. Translating it yields CASSPGSATGELFF. V usage is TRBV7-9 and J usage is TRBJ2-2; TRBD2 is a possible D gene (5 bases). V gave up 5 bases and J gave up 4 bases, with 11 bases separating them. Germline V CDR1 and CDR2: SEHNR, FQNEAQ (reference sequence). The CDR3 runs 14 residues.

J is TRBJ2-2 and V is TRBV6-1; D unresolved. The CDR3 sequence is 14 residues long. Germline CDR1 is MNHNS and CDR2 is SASEGT. The V and J ends lost 10 bases and 4 bases respectively, with 16 bases between them. CDR3 in DNA: TGTGCCATTAAAGACTCTAGTGGCACCGGGGAGCTGTTTTTT. This translates into CAIKDSSGTGELFF.

The chain carries TRBV5-7 and TRBJ1-1; 10 bases fit TRBD1. TRBV5-7 is an ORF, and what it does is uncertain. V shed 0 bases and J 3 bases; nucleotides not matched to a gene: 5. CDR3 length: 16 amino acids. CDR3 coding DNA: TGTGCCAGCAGCTTGGGGGGGACAGGGGAGGACACTGAAGCTTTCTTT. It encodes CASSLGGTGEDTEAFF.

The chain carries TRBV27 and TRBJ2-2; unclear D gene. V was pared by 11 bases and J by 8 bases, with 3 bases between. CDR3 length: 8 amino acids. Germline V gives CDR1 MNHEY, CDR2 SMNVEV (reference sequence). The DNA of the CDR3 is TGTGCCCTGGGGGAGCTGTTTTTT. Its protein product is CALGELFF.

This chain links TRBV7-2 with TRBJ2-1; TRBD2 aligns across 7 bases. Trimming at V came to 5 bases and at J to 6 bases, leaving 10 bases not matched to a gene. CDR1 SGHTA and CDR2 FQGNSA come from the germline V gene. The CDR3 runs to 15 residues. CDR3 nucleotide sequence: TGTGCCAGCAGCCCTGGACTAGATAGTAGCAATGAGCAGTTCTTC. It specifies CASSPGLDSSNEQFF.

V is TRBV6-1 and J is TRBJ1-1, with D hard to call. From germline, CDR1 is MNHNS and CDR2 SASEGT. This CDR3 contains 14 residues. Trimming stripped 7 bases from V and 1 base from J, with 13 bases between. CDR3 amino acids: CASTRRYGNTEAFF. DNA for the CDR3: TGTGCCAGCACTAGAAGGTACGGGAACACTGAAGCTTTCTTT.

The chain uses TRBV29-1 and TRBJ2-7; 14 nucleotides align to TRBD2. J gave up 2 bases and V 7 bases, and 4 bases lay outside the gene matches. The CDR3 has 14 residues. Per germline, CDR1 SQVTM and CDR2 ANQGSEA. The CDR3 region is CSARLAGGPYEQYF. The DNA of the CDR3 is TGCAGCGCACGACTAGCGGGAGGGCCCTACGAGCAGTACTTC.

The chain links TRBV6-5 to TRBJ2-1, with a possible D match to TRBD1 (6 bases). Germline V gene sequence: CDR1 MNHEY, CDR2 SVGAGI. The V end lost 0 bases, the J end lost 9 bases, and 15 bases lay between the germline ends. The CDR3 contains 15 residues. Written as DNA, the CDR3 is TGTGCCAGCAGTTACTCGACAGGACCCAGGGGTGAGCAGTTCTTC. Protein sequence: CASSYSTGPRGEQFF.

The chain combines TRBV11-3 with TRBJ2-7; 11 nucleotides match TRBD1. Germline CDR1 and CDR2: SGHNT and YENEEA. This CDR3 has 13 amino acids. J gave up 6 bases and V 3 bases, and 1 base lay outside the gene matches. The CDR3, as DNA: TGTGCCAGCAGCTTGGGACAGGGGGGCGAGCAGTACTTC. It specifies CASSLGQGGEQYF.

The chain uses TRBV28 and TRBJ1-2; perhaps TRBD1 as D (6 bases). The CDR3 has 15 residues. Trimming removed 5 bases at V and 4 bases at J, with 17 bases between. Germline CDR1 is MDHEN and CDR2 is SYDVKM. The CDR3: CASSEQPGTSYGYTF. The CDR3 DNA reads TGTGCCAGCAGTGAACAACCCGGGACAAGCTATGGCTACACCTTC.

This clone was counted a single time. This chain connects TRBV10-1 to TRBJ1-4; 8 bases align to TRBD1. CDR3 length: 13 amino acids. Trimming at V came to 10 bases and at J to 4 bases, leaving 5 bases not matched to a gene. Germline CDR1 and CDR2: WNHNN and SYGVQD (reference sequence). The DNA of the CDR3 is TGCGCCATCATGGGACAGGTTAATGAAAAACTGTTTTTT. As protein: CAIMGQVNEKLFF.

This chain joins TRBV4-3 and TRBJ2-2, with no clear D. The CDR3 consists of 17 residues. CDR1 is LGHNA and CDR2 is YSLEER in the germline V gene. Trimming took 3 bases from V and 7 from J, leaving 21 bases between them. The CDR3 nucleotides are TGCGCCAGCAGCCAGGGCGTGGTGGGGTCTAACGGCGGGGAGCTGTTTTTT. This translates into CASSQGVVGSNGGELFF.

For this clone: Other DNA sequences within the sample encode an identical CDR3. This sequence joins TRBV29-1 and TRBJ2-5, with 9 bases fitting TRBD1. Germline CDR1 reads SQVTM; CDR2 reads ANQGSEA. The trim removed 1 base at V and 3 bases at J, leaving 6 bases unmatched. This CDR3 has 15 amino acids. The CDR3 DNA reads TGCAGCGTTGAAGGTGGGACAGGGTTAGAAGAGACCCAGTACTTC. Translation: CSVEGGTGLEETQYF.

This rearrangement joins TRBV5-4 to TRBJ2-7; maybe TRBD1 (6 bases). V gave up 0 bases and J gave up 1 base, with 17 bases separating them. The CDR3 has 17 residues. Germline V gene sequence: CDR1 SGHNT, CDR2 YYREEE (reference sequence). For the CDR3, the DNA is TGTGCCAGCAGCTTGGGAGTTTCTCGGGACACATCCTACGAGCAGTACTTC. The encoded protein is CASSLGVSRDTSYEQYF.

The chain is built from TRBV29-1 and TRBJ2-7, with TRBD2 as a possible D gene (6 bases). CDR1 and CDR2 (germline): SQVTM, ANQGSEA. The length of the CDR3 is 11 residues. V lost 4 bases to trimming and J lost 6 bases, with 10 bases between them. The CDR3 is CSVVGGGEQYF. The CDR3 DNA reads as TGCAGCGTTGTCGGGGGTGGCGAGCAGTACTTC.

On this clone itself: Other nucleotide sequences in the sample specify the same CDR3. The genes are TRBV6-5 and TRBJ2-1; D is perhaps TRBD2 (6 bases). The ends were cut back, 0 bases at V and 1 base at J, with 10 bases in the middle. CDR3 size: 16 residues. Germline V CDR1 and CDR2: MNHEY, SVGAGI. CDR3 coding DNA: TGTGCCAGCAGTTACTCTGAGGCGGGATCCTACAATGAGCAGTTCTTC. Protein product: CASSYSEAGSYNEQFF.

The V gene is TRBV29-1, the J gene TRBJ2-1; 12 nucleotides agree with TRBD2. V lost 5 bases to trimming and J lost 8 bases; unmatched junction nucleotides: 13. Germline V lookup: CDR1 SQVTM, CDR2 ANQGSEA. This CDR3 is 16 amino acids long. This chain's CDR3 is CSVLGLAGYRTDEQFF. CDR3 DNA sequence: TGCAGCGTTCTAGGACTAGCGGGATACAGGACCGATGAGCAGTTCTTC.